The entry below describes one T cell receptor (beta chain). Its antigen is not known. The record originates from a study of T cell responses to AZD1222 COVID-19 vaccine. Study-wide findings and caveats: The number of AZD1222 recipients seropositive at baseline was only five to seven.

Repertoires were generated with immunoSEQ multiplex PCR, while TCRdb's copy carries only in-frame clones and drops some. Of tens of thousands of clones listed, 75% to 85% were seen once; the top ten hold over 40%. The length of the CDR3 is 13 residues. The V end lost 1 base, the J end lost 7 bases, and 7 bases lay between the germline ends. The germline V gene encodes CDR1 SGHTA and CDR2 FQGNSA. The source of this sequence is an adult in good health. The J gene is TRBJ1-4, the V gene TRBV7-2; D gene ambiguous. The sample in question was peripheral blood, obtained on day 0 of AZD1222 vaccination. CDR3 protein: CASSLGGSEKLFF. CDR3 DNA sequence: TGTGCCAGCAGCTTAGGCGGAAGTGAAAAACTGTTTTTT.